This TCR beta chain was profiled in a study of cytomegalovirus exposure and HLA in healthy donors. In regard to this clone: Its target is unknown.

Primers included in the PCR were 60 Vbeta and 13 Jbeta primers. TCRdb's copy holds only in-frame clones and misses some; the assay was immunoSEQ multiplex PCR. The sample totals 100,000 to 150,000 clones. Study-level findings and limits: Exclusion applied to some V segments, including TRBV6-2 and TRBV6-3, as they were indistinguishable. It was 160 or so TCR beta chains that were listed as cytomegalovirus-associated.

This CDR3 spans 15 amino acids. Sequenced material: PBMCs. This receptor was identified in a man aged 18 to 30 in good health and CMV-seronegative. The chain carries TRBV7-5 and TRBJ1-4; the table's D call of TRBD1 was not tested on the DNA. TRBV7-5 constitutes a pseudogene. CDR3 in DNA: TGTGTCAGAAGCCCAACACAGGGGGCGGATGAAAAACTGTTTTTT. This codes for CVRSPTQGADEKLFF.